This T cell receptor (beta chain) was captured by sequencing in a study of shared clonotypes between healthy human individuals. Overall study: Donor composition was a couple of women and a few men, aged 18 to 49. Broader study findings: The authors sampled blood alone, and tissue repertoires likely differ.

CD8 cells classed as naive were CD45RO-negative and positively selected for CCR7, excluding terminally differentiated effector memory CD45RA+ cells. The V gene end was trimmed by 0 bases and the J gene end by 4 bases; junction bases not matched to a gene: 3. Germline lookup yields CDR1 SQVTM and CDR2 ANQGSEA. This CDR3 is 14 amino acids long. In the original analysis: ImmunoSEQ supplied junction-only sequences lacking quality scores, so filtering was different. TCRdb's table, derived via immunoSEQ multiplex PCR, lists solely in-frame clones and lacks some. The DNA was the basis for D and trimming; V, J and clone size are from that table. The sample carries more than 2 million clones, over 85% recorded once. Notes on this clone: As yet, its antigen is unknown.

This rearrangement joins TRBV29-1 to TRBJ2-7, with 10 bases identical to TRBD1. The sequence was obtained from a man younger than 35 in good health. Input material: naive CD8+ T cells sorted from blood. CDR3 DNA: TGCAGCGTTGAAGAAGACAGGGGGCTGTACGAGCAGTACTTC. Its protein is CSVEEDRGLYEQYF.